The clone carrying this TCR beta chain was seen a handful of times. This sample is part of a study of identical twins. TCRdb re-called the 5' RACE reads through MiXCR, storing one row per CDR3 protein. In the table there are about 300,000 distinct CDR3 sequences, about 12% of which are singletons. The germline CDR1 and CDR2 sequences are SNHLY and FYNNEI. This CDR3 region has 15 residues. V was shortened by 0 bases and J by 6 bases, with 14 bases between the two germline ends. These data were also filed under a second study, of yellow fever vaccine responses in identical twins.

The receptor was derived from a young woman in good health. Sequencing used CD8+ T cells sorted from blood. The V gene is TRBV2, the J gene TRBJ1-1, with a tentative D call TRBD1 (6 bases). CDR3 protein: CASSEALGGRAEAFF. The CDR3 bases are TGTGCCAGCAGTGAAGCGCTAGGGGGGCGGGCTGAAGCTTTCTTT.